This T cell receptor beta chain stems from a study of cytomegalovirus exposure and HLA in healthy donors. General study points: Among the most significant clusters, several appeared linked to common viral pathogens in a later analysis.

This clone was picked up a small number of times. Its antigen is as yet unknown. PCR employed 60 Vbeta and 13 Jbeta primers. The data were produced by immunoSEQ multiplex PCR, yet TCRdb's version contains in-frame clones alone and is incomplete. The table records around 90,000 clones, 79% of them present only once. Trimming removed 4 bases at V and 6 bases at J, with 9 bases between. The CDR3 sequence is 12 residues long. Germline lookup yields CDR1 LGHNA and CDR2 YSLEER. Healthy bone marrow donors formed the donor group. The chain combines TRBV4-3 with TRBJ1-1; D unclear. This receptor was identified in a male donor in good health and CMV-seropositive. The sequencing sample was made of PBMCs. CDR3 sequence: CASSPGGSEAFF. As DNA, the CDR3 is TGCGCCAGCAGCCCAGGTGGTTCTGAAGCTTTCTTT.